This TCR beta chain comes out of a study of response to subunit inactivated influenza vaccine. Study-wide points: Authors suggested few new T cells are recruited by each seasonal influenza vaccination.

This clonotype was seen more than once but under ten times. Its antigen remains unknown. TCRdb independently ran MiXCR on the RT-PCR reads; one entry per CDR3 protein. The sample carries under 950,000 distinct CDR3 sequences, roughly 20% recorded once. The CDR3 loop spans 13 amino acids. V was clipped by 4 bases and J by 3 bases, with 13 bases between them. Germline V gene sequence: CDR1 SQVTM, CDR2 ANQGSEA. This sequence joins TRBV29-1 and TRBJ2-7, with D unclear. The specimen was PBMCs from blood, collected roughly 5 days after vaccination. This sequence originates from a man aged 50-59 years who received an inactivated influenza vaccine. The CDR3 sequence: CSVGIYGLYEQYF. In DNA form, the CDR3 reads TGCAGCGTTGGGATATACGGCCTCTACGAGCAGTACTTC.